This T cell receptor (beta chain) was profiled in a study of T cells in Graves' hyperthyroidism and ophthalmopathy. General study findings and limits: In the blood, most expanded thyroid clonotypes above 0.001 appeared as well.

V shed 3 bases and J shed 0 bases, with 10 bases lying between them. Germline lookup yields CDR1 KGHDR and CDR2 SFDVKD. This CDR3 spans 15 amino acids. This clonotype came up many times. The antigen remains unidentified. A lack of ophthalmopathy progression within 18 months defined stable Graves' hyperthyroidism. Those patients with uncontrolled infection, other autoimmune disease, pregnancy or lactation were excluded. Each diagnosis drew on symptoms, thyroxine, TRAb, thyroid ultrasound and orbital computed tomography findings. It was RNA transcripts that yielded the amplified TCR beta CDR3 regions. In the first-round RT-PCR of the TCR CDR3, the HTBI primer set was used. TCRdb analysed the multiplex PCR reads with MiXCR anew, one entry per CDR3 protein. The sample shows 400,000 to 550,000 distinct CDR3 sequences, roughly 14% of them seen only once.

The sequenced material came from blood. The source of this sequence is a woman younger than 30 with Graves' hyperthyroidism. V is TRBV24-1 and J is TRBJ2-5; D is unresolved. CDR3 loop: CATSDAGPDQETQYF. As DNA, the CDR3 is TGTGCCACCAGTGATGCCGGGCCAGACCAAGAGACCCAGTACTTC.